This T cell receptor beta chain came from a study of cytomegalovirus exposure and HLA in healthy donors. Broader study findings: Rare TCR sequences dominated, though some public TCRs recurred in many donors. An analysis that came later showed most CMV-associated TCR beta chains appearing HLA-restricted. Some TCR beta chains (roughly 150 of them) were listed as cytomegalovirus-associated. Later work showed greater clonal expansion in HLA-associated TCR beta chains than in equally common others.

V lost 5 bases to trimming and J lost 1 base, with 7 bases between them. This CDR3 is 13 amino acids long. Germline V gives CDR1 SGHAT, CDR2 FQNNGV. This clone turned up a few times. Its antigen is currently unknown. PCR employed 60 Vbeta and 13 Jbeta primers. Generated by immunoSEQ multiplex PCR, the TCRdb table keeps only in-frame clones and is missing some. The table includes tens of thousands of clones, roughly 70% detected once. Sequenced: PBMCs. The genes are TRBV11-2 and TRBJ2-3; D is unclear. The source is a middle-aged man in good health and CMV-seropositive. CDR3 sequence: CASSVARTDTQYF. The CDR3, as DNA: TGTGCCAGCAGCGTGGCACGCACAGATACGCAGTATTTT.